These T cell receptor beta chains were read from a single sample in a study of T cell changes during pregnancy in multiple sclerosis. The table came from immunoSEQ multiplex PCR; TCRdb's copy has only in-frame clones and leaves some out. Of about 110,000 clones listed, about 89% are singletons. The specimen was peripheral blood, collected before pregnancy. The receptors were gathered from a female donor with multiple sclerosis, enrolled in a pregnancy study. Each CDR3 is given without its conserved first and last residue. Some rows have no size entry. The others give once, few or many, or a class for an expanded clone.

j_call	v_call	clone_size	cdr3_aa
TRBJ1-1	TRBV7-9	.	ASSTWASNTEAF
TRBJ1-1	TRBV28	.	ASSLVISGSEAF
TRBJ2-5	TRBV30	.	AWSSWTFKRETQY
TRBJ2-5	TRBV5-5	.	ASSDPQGAGETQY
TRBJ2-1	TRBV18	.	ASSQVGGPGNEQL
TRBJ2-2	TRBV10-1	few	ASMTSGGANTGELF
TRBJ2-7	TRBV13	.	ASSPTATYEQY
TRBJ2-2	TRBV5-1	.	ASSFTSGNTGELF
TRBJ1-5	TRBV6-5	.	ASSTGQNQPQH
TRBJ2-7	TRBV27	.	ASSPRQGRYEQY
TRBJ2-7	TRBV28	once	ASSILAGGFHEQY
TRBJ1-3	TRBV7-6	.	ASSSGQISGNTIY
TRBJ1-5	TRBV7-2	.	ASSFRTGGFQPQH
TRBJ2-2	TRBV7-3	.	ASSLSGRGTGELF
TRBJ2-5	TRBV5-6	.	ASSLSGVLAGSQETQY
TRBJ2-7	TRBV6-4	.	ASSPRASGSYEQY
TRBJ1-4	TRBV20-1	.	GQAGNEKLF
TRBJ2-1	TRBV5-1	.	ASSGNTGYNEQF
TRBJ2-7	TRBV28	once	ASETSGRSYEQY
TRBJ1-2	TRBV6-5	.	ASSYSPTGNYGYT
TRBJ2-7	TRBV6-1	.	ASSEGGQGKDEQY
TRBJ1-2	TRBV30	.	AWSDLRGYT
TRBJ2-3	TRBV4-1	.	ASSPLGASGLTDTQY
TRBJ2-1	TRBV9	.	ASSVVILGEGRDEQF
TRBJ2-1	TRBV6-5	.	ASSSGLAGGEQF
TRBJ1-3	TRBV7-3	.	ASSLTGSGNTIY
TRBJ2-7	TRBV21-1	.	ATRTGHPYEQY
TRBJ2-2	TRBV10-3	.	AISELAATGELF
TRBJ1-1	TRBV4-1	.	ASSQGQGNRNTEAF
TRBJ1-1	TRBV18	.	ASLVSPNTEAF
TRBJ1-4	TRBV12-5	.	ASWPGDRRDEKLF
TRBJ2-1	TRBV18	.	ASSPNLATNEQF
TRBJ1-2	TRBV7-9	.	ASSLALRDGYT
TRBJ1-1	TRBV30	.	AWTVFGTVLGEAF
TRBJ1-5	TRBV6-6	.	ASSRTTGTADQPQH
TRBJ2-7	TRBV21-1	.	ASSKGRDSYYEQY
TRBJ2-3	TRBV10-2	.	ASRTSGGAGDTQY
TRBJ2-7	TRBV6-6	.	AGLAGGFEYEQY
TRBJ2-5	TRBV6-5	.	ASSRSGRVQETQY
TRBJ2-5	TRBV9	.	ASSVPDSRETQY
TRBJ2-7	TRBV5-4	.	ASSWTSGSYEQY